The clone carrying this TCR beta chain was recorded a few times. Each cDNA molecule carried a unique molecular identifier. TCRdb itself ran the 5' RACE reads through MiXCR, one entry per CDR3 protein. The data show about 29,000 distinct CDR3 sequences, about 5% seen once. These data come from a study of early T cells in non-severe SARS-CoV-2 infection. Study at large: With bulk RNA from unsorted whole blood as input, sequencing yielded unpaired chains.

The trim removed 7 bases at V and 5 bases at J, leaving 6 bases unmatched. This CDR3 is built from 14 residues. The germline V gene encodes CDR1 MNHEY and CDR2 SVGAGI. Sequenced sample: whole blood. The source of this sequence is an adult who was a healthcare worker with PCR-confirmed SARS-CoV-2 infection or an uninfected control (not recorded which). The chain is built from TRBV6-5 and TRBJ2-1, with 9 positions matching TRBD1. The CDR3: CASKRDRANNEQFF. The CDR3 coding sequence is TGTGCCAGCAAAAGGGACAGGGCTAACAATGAGCAGTTCTTC.